This TCR beta chain originates from a study of regulatory T cells in long-lasting Graves disease. iRepertoire HTBI primers and Arm-PCR of CDR3 regions built TCR beta libraries. Via MiXCR, TCRdb re-called the multiplex PCR reads, giving one row per CDR3 protein. Of around 450,000 distinct CDR3 sequences listed, about 22% are singletons. Documented time point: persistent/refractory GD, antithyroid drugs over 5 years with positive TRAb. Following extraction of RNA from PBMCs, that RNA was used to make the TCR library. The CDR3 runs to 15 residues. Per germline, CDR1 MNHEY and CDR2 SVGAGI. Deletions cut 0 bases from V and 5 bases from J, with 13 bases between. This clonotype came up a few times.

Sequenced material: peripheral blood mononuclear cells (PBMCs), taken when the disease was refractory, from a patient treated with antithyroid drugs. The sequence was collected from a female donor with Graves disease. The chain couples TRBV6-5 to TRBJ1-1, with a tentative D call TRBD1 (5 bases). The CDR3 DNA reads as TGTGCCAGCAGTTACTCGGGGGGGTTTTTGACTGAAGCTTTCTTT. This gives the protein CASSYSGGFLTEAFF.